This T cell receptor beta chain is drawn from a study of technical replicates of blood from several donors. The germline CDR1 and CDR2 sequences are LNHDA and SQIVND (reference sequence). The CDR3 is 15 residues long. Losses at the gene ends were 4 bases for V and 3 bases for J; bases not matched to a gene: 7. Only in-frame clones appear in the TCRdb table, and some are missing; sequencing was by immunoSEQ multiplex PCR. This sample has roughly 80,000 clones, with about 94% found just once. This sequence joins TRBV19 and TRBJ2-7, with 9 bases aligning to TRBD1. The receptor comes from a human donor in good health. Sequencing input: T cells isolated from PBMCs. For the CDR3, the DNA is TGTGCCAGTAGTACAGGGACAGGGCAGGTCTACGAGCAGTACTTC. This encodes CASSTGTGQVYEQYF.